This entry concerns a single T cell receptor (beta chain). The sample belongs to a study of blood T cell repertoires in COVID-19. Germline CDR1 is MNHEY and CDR2 is SVGAGI. Trimming stripped 4 bases from V and 0 bases from J, with 6 bases between. This CDR3 region has 14 residues. Profiling relied on immunoSEQ multiplex PCR, and the TCRdb table lists in-frame clones only, not all of them. Of more than 150,000 clones in the sample, 65% to 85% were seen once. Specimen: peripheral blood. The sequence was obtained from a woman aged 60-70 years with acute or convalescent COVID-19. The V gene is TRBV6-5, the J gene TRBJ2-2; unclear D gene. CDR3 DNA sequence: TGTGCCAGCAGTTCCGTAGCGAACACCGGGGAGCTGTTTTTT. As protein: CASSSVANTGELFF.